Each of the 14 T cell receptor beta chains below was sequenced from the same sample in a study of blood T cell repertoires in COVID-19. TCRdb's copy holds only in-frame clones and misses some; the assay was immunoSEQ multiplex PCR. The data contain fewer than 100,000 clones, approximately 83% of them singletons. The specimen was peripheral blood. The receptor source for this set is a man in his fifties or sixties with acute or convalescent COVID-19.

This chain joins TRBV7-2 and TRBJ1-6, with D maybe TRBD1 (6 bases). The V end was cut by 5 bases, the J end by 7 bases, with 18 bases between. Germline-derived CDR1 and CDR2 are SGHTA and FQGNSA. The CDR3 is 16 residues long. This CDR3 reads CASSPRGRGGNSPLHF. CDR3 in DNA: TGTGCCAGCAGCCCTAGGGGCAGGGGTGGAAATTCACCCCTCCACTTT.

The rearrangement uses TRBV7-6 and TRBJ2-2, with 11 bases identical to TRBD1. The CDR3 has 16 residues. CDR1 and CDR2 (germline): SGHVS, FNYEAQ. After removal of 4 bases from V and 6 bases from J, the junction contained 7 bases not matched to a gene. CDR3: CASSSPDRGRSGELFF. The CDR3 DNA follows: TGTGCCAGCAGCTCTCCGGACAGGGGGCGGTCCGGGGAGCTGTTTTTT.

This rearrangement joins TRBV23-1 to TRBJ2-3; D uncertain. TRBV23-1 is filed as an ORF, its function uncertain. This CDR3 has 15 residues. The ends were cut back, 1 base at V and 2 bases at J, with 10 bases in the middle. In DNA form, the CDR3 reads TGCGCCAGCAGTCAATGTCTTAGACTCACAGATACGCAGTATTTT. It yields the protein CASSQCLRLTDTQYF.

CDR3 amino acids: CASSLSGEKLFF. The CDR3 nucleotides are TGCGCCAGCAGCTTATCGGGAGAAAAACTGTTTTTT. The chain carries TRBV5-1 and TRBJ1-4; D is unclear. Trimming shortened V by 2 bases and J by 8 bases, and 7 bases separated the two germline ends. This CDR3 comprises 12 residues. Germline CDR1 reads SGHRS; CDR2 reads YFSETQ.

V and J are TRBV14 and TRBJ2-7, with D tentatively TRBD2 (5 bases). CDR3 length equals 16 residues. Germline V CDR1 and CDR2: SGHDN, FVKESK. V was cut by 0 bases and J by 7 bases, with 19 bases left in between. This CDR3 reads CASSQEGVGAVTEQYF. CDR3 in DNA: TGTGCCAGCAGCCAAGAGGGAGTGGGAGCTGTTACGGAGCAGTACTTC. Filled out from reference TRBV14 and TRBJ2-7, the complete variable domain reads EAGVTQFPSHSVIEKGQTVTLRCDPISGHDNLYWYRRVMGKEIKFLLHFVKESKQDESGMPNNRFLAERTGGTYSTLKVQPAELEDSGVYFCASSQEGVGAVTEQYFGPGTRLTVT.

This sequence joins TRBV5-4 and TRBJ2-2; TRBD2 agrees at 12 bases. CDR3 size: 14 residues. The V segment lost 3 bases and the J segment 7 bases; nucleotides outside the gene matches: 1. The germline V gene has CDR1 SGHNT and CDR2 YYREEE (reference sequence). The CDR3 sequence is CASSWGLAGGELFF. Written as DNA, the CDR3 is TGTGCCAGCAGCTGGGGACTAGCGGGCGGGGAGCTGTTTTTT. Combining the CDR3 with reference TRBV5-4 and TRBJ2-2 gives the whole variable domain ETGVTQSPTHLIKTRGQQVTLRCSSQSGHNTVSWYQQALGQGPQFIFQYYREEENGRGNFPPRFSGLQFPNYSSELNVNALELDDSALYLCASSWGLAGGELFFGEGSRLTVL.

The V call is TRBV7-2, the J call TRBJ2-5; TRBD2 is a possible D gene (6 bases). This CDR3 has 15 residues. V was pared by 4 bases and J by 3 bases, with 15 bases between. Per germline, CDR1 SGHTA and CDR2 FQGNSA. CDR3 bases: TGTGCCAGCAGCTGGGGACTCCAAGCCAAAGAGACCCAGTACTTC. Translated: CASSWGLQAKETQYF. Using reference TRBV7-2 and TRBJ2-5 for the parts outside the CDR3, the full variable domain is GAGVSQSPSNKVTEKGKDVELRCDPISGHTALYWYRQSLGQGLEFLIYFQGNSAPDKSGLPSDRFSAERTGGSVSTLTIQRTQQEDSAVYLCASSWGLQAKETQYFGPGTRLLVL.

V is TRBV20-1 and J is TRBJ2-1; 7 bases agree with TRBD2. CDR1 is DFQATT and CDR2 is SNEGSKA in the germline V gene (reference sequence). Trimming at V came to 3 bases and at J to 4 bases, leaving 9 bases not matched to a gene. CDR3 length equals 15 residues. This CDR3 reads CSASGASGSYNEQFF. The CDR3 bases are TGCAGTGCTAGTGGGGCTAGCGGATCTTACAATGAGCAGTTCTTC.

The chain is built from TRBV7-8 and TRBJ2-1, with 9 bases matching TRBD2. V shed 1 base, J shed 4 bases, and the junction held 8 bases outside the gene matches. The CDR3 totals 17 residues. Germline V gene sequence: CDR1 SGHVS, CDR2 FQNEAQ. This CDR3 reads CASSLVSSGRNYNEQFF. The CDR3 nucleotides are TGTGCCAGCAGCTTAGTTTCGAGCGGGAGGAATTACAATGAGCAGTTCTTC.

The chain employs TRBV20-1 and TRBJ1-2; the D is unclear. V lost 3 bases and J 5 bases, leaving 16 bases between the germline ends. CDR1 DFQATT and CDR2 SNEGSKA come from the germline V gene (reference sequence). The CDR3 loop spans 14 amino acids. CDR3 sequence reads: CSASPPPPGYGYTF. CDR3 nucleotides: TGCAGTGCTAGTCCCCCACCTCCGGGATATGGCTACACCTTC.

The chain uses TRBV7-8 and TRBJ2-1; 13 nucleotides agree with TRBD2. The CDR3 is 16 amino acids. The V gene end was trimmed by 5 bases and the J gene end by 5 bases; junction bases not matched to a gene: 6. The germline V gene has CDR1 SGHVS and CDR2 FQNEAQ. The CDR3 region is CASSDSGLAGNNEQFF. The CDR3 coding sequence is TGTGCCAGCAGCGACTCGGGACTAGCGGGGAACAATGAGCAGTTCTTC.

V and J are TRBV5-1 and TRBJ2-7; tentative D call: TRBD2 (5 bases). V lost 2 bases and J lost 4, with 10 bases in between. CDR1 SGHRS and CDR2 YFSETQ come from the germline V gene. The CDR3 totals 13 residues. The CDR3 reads CASSFSGVYEQYF. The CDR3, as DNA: TGCGCCAGCAGCTTCTCCGGGGTATACGAGCAGTACTTC.

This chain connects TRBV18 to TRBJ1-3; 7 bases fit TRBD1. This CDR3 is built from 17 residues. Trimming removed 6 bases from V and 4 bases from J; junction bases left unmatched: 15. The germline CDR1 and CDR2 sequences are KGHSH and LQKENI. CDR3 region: CASSRTGPGGTGNTIYF. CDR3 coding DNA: TGTGCCAGCTCCAGAACCGGGCCAGGGGGGACCGGAAACACCATATATTTT.

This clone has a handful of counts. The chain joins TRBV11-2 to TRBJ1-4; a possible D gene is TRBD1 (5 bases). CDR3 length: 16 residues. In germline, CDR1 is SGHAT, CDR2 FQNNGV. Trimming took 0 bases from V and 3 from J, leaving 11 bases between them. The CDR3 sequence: CASSLDLAGPNEKLFF. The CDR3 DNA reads TGTGCCAGCAGCTTAGATCTGGCAGGGCCTAATGAAAAACTGTTTTTT.